This TCR beta chain was sequenced for a study of response to subunit inactivated influenza vaccine. The study, taken as a whole, reports: Few additional T cells are recruited per seasonal influenza vaccination, authors suggested.

This clonotype has a handful of counts. Its specificity is not known. This CDR3 is 14 amino acids long. Trimming stripped 3 bases from V and 5 bases from J, with 14 bases between. CDR1 is SGHRS and CDR2 is YFSETQ in the germline V gene. TCRdb redid the calling of the RT-PCR reads with MiXCR, one entry per CDR3 protein. The data contain around 790,000 distinct CDR3 sequences, approximately 22% of them singletons. Specimen: PBMCs from blood, collected 4 to 6 days after vaccination. This sequence originates from a man in his fifties who received an inactivated influenza vaccine. V and J are TRBV5-1 and TRBJ2-5; no clear D gene. The CDR3: CASSSQGLTETQYF. The CDR3 region has the DNA TGCGCCAGCAGCTCTCAAGGGCTTACGGAGACCCAGTACTTC.